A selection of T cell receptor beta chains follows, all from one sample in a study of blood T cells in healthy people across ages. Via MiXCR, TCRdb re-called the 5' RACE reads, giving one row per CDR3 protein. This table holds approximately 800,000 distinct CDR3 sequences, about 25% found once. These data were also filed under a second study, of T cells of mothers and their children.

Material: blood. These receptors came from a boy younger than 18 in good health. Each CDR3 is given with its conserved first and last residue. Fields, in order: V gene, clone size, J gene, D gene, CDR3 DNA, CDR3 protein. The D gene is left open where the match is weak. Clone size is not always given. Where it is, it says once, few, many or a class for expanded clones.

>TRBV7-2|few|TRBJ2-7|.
TGTGCCAGCTTTATGTCAGGGGAAGGGTACTTC
CASFMSGEGYF
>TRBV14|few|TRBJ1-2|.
TGTGCCAGCAGCCGCACGGAGGGGGGCGTCTACTATGGCTACACCTTC
CASSRTEGGVYYGYTF
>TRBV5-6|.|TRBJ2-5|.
TGTGCCAGCAGCTTGGTGATTGTGGAGACCCAGTACTTC
CASSLVIVETQYF
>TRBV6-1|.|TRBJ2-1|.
TGTGCCAGCAGCCCTAGGGTGGGGTCGGGCTGCAATGAGCAGTTCTTC
CASSPRVGSGCNEQFF
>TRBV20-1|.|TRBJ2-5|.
TGCAGTGCTAGCGGTTTAGAGACCCAGTACTTC
CSASGLETQYF
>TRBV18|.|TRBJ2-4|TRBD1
TGTACCAGCTCACCGGACAGGTTAGGACATCTAGCCAAAAACATTCAGTACTTC
CTSSPDRLGHLAKNIQYF
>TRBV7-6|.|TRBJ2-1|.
TGTGCCAGCAGCTGGATGGCGAGCTCCTACAATGAGCAGTTCTTC
CASSWMASSYNEQFF
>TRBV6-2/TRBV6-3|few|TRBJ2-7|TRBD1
TGTGCCAGCAGGGGGCTCGACAGGGCCTTCGGCGAGCAGTACTTC
CASRGLDRAFGEQYF
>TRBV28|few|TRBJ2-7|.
TGTGCCACCTCAACCCCATCAGAGCAGTACTTC
CATSTPSEQYF
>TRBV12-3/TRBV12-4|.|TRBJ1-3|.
TGTGCCAGCAGAGCGCCGGACGCCGTGACCGGGCTGAACACCATATATTTT
CASRAPDAVTGLNTIYF
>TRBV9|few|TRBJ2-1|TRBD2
TGTGCCAGCAGCTATAGCGGGAGTATCAATGAGCAGTTCTTC
CASSYSGSINEQFF